A single sample gave rise to the 9 T cell receptor beta chains below, sequenced in a study of CD8+CD57+ T cells in acquired aplastic anemia. Researchers used genomic DNA as the template to profile TCR beta VDJ and CDR3. MiXCR, applied by TCRdb to the reads, yields one record per CDR3 protein. The data hold around 170,000 distinct CDR3 sequences, with roughly 63% observed a single time. The sequencing sample was made of sorted CD4+, CD8+, or CD8+CD57+ T cells (not recorded which) from PBMCs. The receptors derive from a human donor in good health.

The chain links TRBV5-6 to TRBJ2-7; D is perhaps TRBD1 (6 bases). The germline V and J ends were trimmed by 8 bases and 2 bases, with 17 bases remaining between them. This CDR3 has 14 amino acids. The germline CDR1 and CDR2 sequences are SGHDT and YYEEEE. The CDR3 here is CASSITGIPYEQYF. The CDR3, as DNA: TGTGCCAGTAGTATTACAGGGATCCCCTACGAGCAGTACTTC. The full variable domain, with the rest looked up from reference TRBV5-6 and TRBJ2-7, is DAGVTQSPTHLIKTRGQQVTLRCSPKSGHDTVSWYQQALGQGPQFIFQYYEEEERQRGNFPDRFSGHQFPNYSSELNVNALLLGDSALYLCASSITGIPYEQYFGPGTRLTVT.

The chain employs TRBV5-1 and TRBJ2-2; D gene uncertain. The CDR3 sequence is 14 residues long. Trimming removed 7 bases from V and 4 bases from J, with 14 bases in between. CDR1 is SGHRS, CDR2 YFSETQ, per germline. The CDR3 DNA sequence: TGCGCCAGCCGGATCGAAGCATCCACCGGGGAGCTGTTTTTT. Translating gives CASRIEASTGELFF.

V and J are TRBV5-1 and TRBJ2-6; D is unresolved. CDR1 SGHRS and CDR2 YFSETQ come from the germline V gene. Trimming shortened V by 1 base and J by 0 bases, and 2 bases separated the two germline ends. The CDR3 is 14 residues long. The CDR3, as DNA: TGCGCCAGCAGCTTGCACTCTGGGGCCAACGTCCTGACTTTC. Its protein is CASSLHSGANVLTF.

This clonotype has a handful of counts. The gene calls are TRBV24-1 and TRBJ1-2, with D unresolved. CDR3 length: 13 amino acids. V lost 4 bases, J lost 2 bases, and 7 bases lay in between. From germline, CDR1 is KGHDR and CDR2 SFDVKD. Here the CDR3 DNA reads TGTGCCACCAGTGACTGGGAGAACTATGGCTACACCTTC. The encoded protein is CATSDWENYGYTF.

This clonotype was observed at least ten times. V gene TRBV4-1 combines with J gene TRBJ1-2; 8 bases are shared with TRBD1. Germline-derived CDR1 and CDR2 are MGHRA and YSYEKL. J gave up 2 bases and V 0 bases, and 5 bases lay outside the gene matches. This CDR3 has 16 residues. The CDR3 spells CASSQEGQGRNYGYTF. CDR3 nucleotide sequence: TGCGCCAGCAGCCAAGAAGGACAGGGACGGAACTATGGCTACACCTTC.

J is TRBJ2-2 and V is TRBV15, with D possibly TRBD2 on 6 matching bases. V was pared by 1 base and J by 4 bases, with 10 bases between. The length of the CDR3 is 15 residues. Germline CDR1 and CDR2: LNHNV and YYDKDF (reference sequence). CDR3 in amino acids: CATSRGLGGTGELFF. The DNA of the CDR3 is TGTGCCACCAGCAGAGGACTAGGAGGCACCGGGGAGCTGTTTTTT.

The chain links TRBV20-1 to TRBJ1-5; D call uncertain. Deletions cut 2 bases from V and 6 bases from J, with 11 bases between. CDR1 and CDR2 (germline): DFQATT, SNEGSKA (reference sequence). The length of the CDR3 is 13 residues. This CDR3 is CSARPLVAQPQHF. CDR3 in DNA: TGCAGTGCTAGACCCTTAGTGGCTCAGCCCCAGCATTTT.

This clonotype occurred many times. The rearrangement joins TRBV7-6 to TRBJ2-1; D is uncertain. Trimming left V 4 bases short and J 7 bases short, with 8 bases between. Germline V gene data show CDR1 as SGHVS and CDR2 as FNYEAQ. This CDR3 is 12 amino acids long. In DNA form, the CDR3 reads TGTGCCAGCAGCTACGCAGTTAATGAGCAGTTCTTC. Translation: CASSYAVNEQFF.

The chain joins TRBV10-2 to TRBJ1-6; 8 positions match TRBD1. The trim removed 3 bases at V and 8 bases at J, leaving 0 bases unmatched. In germline, CDR1 is WSHSY, CDR2 SAAADI. CDR3 length: 13 residues. CDR3 sequence (DNA): TGCGCCAGCAGTGAACAGGGGGATTCACCCCTCCACTTT. The encoded protein is CASSEQGDSPLHF.